The 16 T cell receptor beta chains below were found in one sample sequenced in a study of long-term antiretroviral therapy in people with HIV. The authors ran the immunoSEQ assay, v3.0, at survey level. Sequenced by immunoSEQ multiplex PCR; TCRdb stores in-frame clones only, minus some. The repertoire consists of approximately 32,000 clones, with around four fifths occurring once and the leading ten covering under 15%. This specimen consisted of unsorted PBMCs, obtained 0.3 years after starting antiretroviral therapy. The origin of the receptors is a man younger than 35 with HIV.

V gene TRBV7-9 combines with J gene TRBJ1-3; D not certain. The length of the CDR3 is 14 residues. V was shortened by 1 base and J by 7 bases, with 11 bases between the two germline ends. Germline CDR1 SEHNR, CDR2 FQNEAQ (reference sequence). CDR3 in DNA: TGTGCCAGCAGCTTAGGATTGAGTTGGAACACCATATATTTT. Translating it yields CASSLGLSWNTIYF.

Regarding this clone: Sequence at one end of the junction differs from germline and may be a read error. This chain connects TRBV7-7 to TRBJ2-2; TRBD1 aligns across 8 bases. Germline V gene sequence: CDR1 SSHAT, CDR2 FNYEAQ (reference sequence). This CDR3 spans 14 amino acids. This CDR3 reads CASSLYRGAGELFF. CDR3 nucleotide sequence: TGTGCTAGCAGCTTATACAGGGGGGCCGGGGAGCTGTTTTTT. The full variable domain, completed using reference TRBV7-7 and TRBJ2-2, is GAGVSQSPRYKVTKRGQDVTLRCDPISSHATLYWYQQALGQGPEFLTYFNYEAQPDKSGLPSDRFSAERPEGSISTLTIQRTEQRDSAMYRCASSLYRGAGELFFGEGSRLTVL.

The rearrangement joins TRBV19 to TRBJ1-1; D gene uncertain. The V end lost 10 bases, the J end lost 5 bases, and 14 bases lay between the germline ends. The CDR3 is 12 residues long. The germline V gene encodes CDR1 LNHDA and CDR2 SQIVND (reference sequence). The CDR3 DNA follows: TGTGCCACCAGAGCAGGAAGGACTGAAGCTTTCTTT. Its translation is CATRAGRTEAFF.

The V and J genes are TRBV18 and TRBJ2-7; D is ambiguous. The germline V gene encodes CDR1 KGHSH and CDR2 LQKENI. This CDR3 has 12 amino acids. The V gene lost 2 bases and the J gene lost 3 bases, with 5 bases spanning the gap. The DNA for the CDR3 is TGTGCCAGCTCACCAAATTACTACGAGCAGTACTTC. It is translated as CASSPNYYEQYF.

The chain uses TRBV7-2 and TRBJ1-1, with unresolved D. V was cut by 1 base and J by 0 bases, with 12 bases left in between. CDR3 length: 16 amino acids. CDR1 and CDR2 (germline): SGHTA, FQGNSA. The CDR3 region is CASSLVGQSLNTEAFF. In DNA form, the CDR3 reads TGTGCCAGCAGCTTAGTAGGGCAAAGTCTGAACACTGAAGCTTTCTTT. Drawing the rest from reference TRBV7-2 and TRBJ1-1, the complete variable domain is GAGVSQSPSNKVTEKGKDVELRCDPISGHTALYWYRQSLGQGLEFLIYFQGNSAPDKSGLPSDRFSAERTGGSVSTLTIQRTQQEDSAVYLCASSLVGQSLNTEAFFGQGTRLTVV.

The chain has TRBV7-2 and TRBJ2-7; 7 positions match TRBD1. CDR1 SGHTA and CDR2 FQGNSA come from the germline V gene. This CDR3 comprises 14 residues. V was clipped by 1 base and J by 5 bases; unmatched bases: 5. As DNA, the CDR3 is TGTGCCAGCAGCTTAGAACGAGGACAGGACGAGCAGTACTTC. Its protein product is CASSLERGQDEQYF.

This clone appeared a few times. The V call is TRBV7-9, the J call TRBJ1-2; D not resolved. CDR3 length: 13 residues. The germline V gene encodes CDR1 SEHNR and CDR2 FQNEAQ (reference sequence). Trimming removed 1 base at V and 8 bases at J, with 11 bases between. CDR3 sequence: CASSLVIGSGYTF. The DNA of the CDR3 is TGTGCCAGCAGCTTAGTTATCGGGAGCGGCTACACCTTC.

The chain joins TRBV30 to TRBJ2-1, with a tentative D call TRBD2 (5 bases). Germline-derived CDR1 and CDR2 are GTSNPN and SVGIG (reference sequence). Deletions cut 4 bases from V and 0 bases from J, with 10 bases between. This CDR3 is 14 amino acids long. The CDR3 region is CAWIMGSSYNEQFF. The CDR3 DNA is TGTGCCTGGATAATGGGGAGCTCCTACAATGAGCAGTTCTTC. The whole variable domain, remainder taken from reference TRBV30 and TRBJ2-1, is SQTIHQWPATLVQPVGSPLSLECTVEGTSNPNLYWYRQAAGRGLQLLFYSVGIGQISSEVPQNLSASRPQDRQFILSSKKLLLSDSGFYLCAWIMGSSYNEQFFGPGTRLTVL.

The CDR3: CASSIGRGFYGYTF. The CDR3 nucleotides are TGTGCCAGTAGTATAGGTAGAGGATTCTATGGCTACACCTTC. This chain joins TRBV19 and TRBJ1-2; the D is unclear. V gave up 1 base and J gave up 4 bases, with 10 bases separating them. Germline V gene data show CDR1 as LNHDA and CDR2 as SQIVND (reference sequence). The CDR3 is 14 amino acids.

The rearrangement uses TRBV7-9 and TRBJ1-5; no reliable D call. CDR3 length equals 12 residues. Per germline, CDR1 SEHNR and CDR2 FQNEAQ (reference sequence). Trimming removed 5 bases from V and 9 bases from J, with 11 bases in between. The CDR3 DNA sequence: TGTGCCAGCAGCCAAGGAGTTCGGCCCCAGCATTTT. Protein: CASSQGVRPQHF.

The gene calls are TRBV5-4 and TRBJ2-5; weak D call: TRBD1 (6 bases). Trimming took 4 bases from V and 5 from J, leaving 18 bases between them. The CDR3 has 15 residues. The V gene's germline CDR1 is SGHNT and CDR2 YYREEE (reference sequence). The CDR3 DNA is TGTGCCAGCAGCCCCGGGACAAACCCCGGGGAGACCCAGTACTTC. The encoded protein is CASSPGTNPGETQYF. Combining the CDR3 with reference TRBV5-4 and TRBJ2-5 gives the whole variable domain ETGVTQSPTHLIKTRGQQVTLRCSSQSGHNTVSWYQQALGQGPQFIFQYYREEENGRGNFPPRFSGLQFPNYSSELNVNALELDDSALYLCASSPGTNPGETQYFGPGTRLLVL.

Regarding this clone: At one boundary the junction diverges from the germline segment, which might be a read error. The chain couples TRBV5-4 to TRBJ2-7; 8 nucleotides match TRBD1. The CDR3 length is 15 residues. CDR1 is SGHNT, CDR2 YYREEE, per germline (reference sequence). This CDR3 is CASSWTGPTSHEQYF. CDR3 in DNA: TGTGCCAGCAGCTGGACAGGGCCCACCTCCCACGAGCAGTACTTC.

V and J are TRBV5-1 and TRBJ2-1; perhaps TRBD2 as D (7 bases). This CDR3 has 16 amino acids. V lost 4 bases and J 3 bases, leaving 17 bases between the germline ends. CDR1 SGHRS and CDR2 YFSETQ come from the germline V gene. In nucleotides, the CDR3 is TGCGCCAGCAGCCCCGGGGGGCAGGGGTACTACAATGAGCAGTTCTTC. Translating it yields CASSPGGQGYYNEQFF.

The chain is built from TRBV7-9 and TRBJ2-7; no definite D call. Germline V lookup: CDR1 SEHNR, CDR2 FQNEAQ (reference sequence). The V and J ends lost 0 bases and 0 bases respectively, with 3 bases between them. This CDR3 comprises 13 residues. The CDR3 DNA reads as TGTGCCAGCAGCTTAGCTAGCTCCTACGAGCAGTACTTC. It is translated as CASSLASSYEQYF.

J is TRBJ2-1 and V is TRBV19; D tentatively fits TRBD1 or TRBD2 (7 bases each). The CDR3 consists of 14 residues. Germline assignment: CDR1 LNHDA and CDR2 SQIVND (reference sequence). Deletions cut 4 bases from V and 3 bases from J, with 10 bases between. Here the CDR3 DNA reads TGTGCCAGTAGTACAGGGGGGGGCTACAATGAGCAGTTCTTC. Protein product: CASSTGGGYNEQFF.

This chain links TRBV5-4 with TRBJ1-4; D call uncertain. V lost 4 bases and J 8 bases, leaving 12 bases between the germline ends. This CDR3 comprises 13 residues. Germline values: CDR1 SGHNT, CDR2 YYREEE (reference sequence). The CDR3 spells CASSEGSEEKLFF. In DNA, the CDR3 is TGTGCCAGCAGCGAAGGGAGTGAAGAAAAACTGTTTTTT.